This T cell receptor beta chain was captured by sequencing in a study of shared clonotypes between healthy human individuals. The CDR3 is 17 amino acids. CDR1 is MGHRA and CDR2 is YSYEKL in the germline V gene. V was clipped by 0 bases and J by 0 bases, with 12 bases between them. Profiled with immunoSEQ multiplex PCR; TCRdb holds only in-frame clones, not every one. The sample shows 2 million to 2.5 million clones, roughly 93% of them seen only once. The source material was naive CD4+ T cells from PBMCs. Subset defined: CD45RA+ positively selected. This receptor was obtained from a man younger than 30 in good health. Some clones in this sample may be carry-over from other donors' samples. The rearrangement joins TRBV4-1 to TRBJ1-3, with D possibly TRBD1 on 6 matching bases. CDR3 sequence reads: CASSQDAYRDSGNTIYF. CDR3 DNA: TGCGCCAGCAGCCAAGATGCCTACAGGGACTCTGGAAACACCATATATTTT.